This T cell receptor (beta chain) was obtained from a study of response to subunit inactivated influenza vaccine. Study-wide findings and caveats: Authors proposed each seasonal influenza vaccination draws in few new T cells.

This clonotype was seen many times. No antigen is known for it. Using its own MiXCR run on the RT-PCR reads, TCRdb lists one record per CDR3 protein. The sample lists 200,000 to 300,000 distinct CDR3 sequences; roughly an eighth were seen once. The TCR was taken from a man over 45 who received an inactivated influenza vaccine. The sequences come from non-naive T cells sorted from PBMCs, collected 14 days before vaccination.

CDR3 DNA sequence: TGCGCCAGCAGCTTGGGGACAGGGACCAACACCGGGGAGCTGTTTTTT. It encodes CASSLGTGTNTGELFF. The V gene is TRBV5-1, the J gene TRBJ2-2, with TRBD1 identical over 8 bases. The trim removed 0 bases at V and 2 bases at J, leaving 3 bases unmatched. CDR1 is SGHRS, CDR2 YFSETQ, per germline. The CDR3 sequence is 16 residues long. Based on the CDR3 plus reference TRBV5-1 and TRBJ2-2, the full variable domain is KAGVTQTPRYLIKTRGQQVTLSCSPISGHRSVSWYQQTPGQGLQFLFEYFSETQRNKGNFPGRFSGRQFSNSRSEMNVSTLELGDSALYLCASSLGTGTNTGELFFGEGSRLTVL.